This TCR beta chain was captured by sequencing in a study of neurological immune-mediated disorders. Time point defined: longitudinal time-point 2. Source material was 2 million unsorted PBMCs, stored at -80 °C in RNAlater. This clonotype was recorded at least ten times. The cDNA came from 5'RACE with 10-nucleotide random UMIs. MiXCR was run by TCRdb on the 5' RACE reads, yielding one entry per CDR3 protein. The sample shows under 40,000 distinct CDR3 sequences, more than 10% of them seen only once. The receptor was derived from a woman in her thirties or forties in good health. The sequenced sample consisted of PBMCs.

CDR3: CASSQEIQGGTDTQYF. The CDR3, as DNA: TGCGCCAGCAGCCAAGAGATACAGGGGGGCACAGATACGCAGTATTTT. The genes are TRBV4-3 and TRBJ2-3; 8 bases map to TRBD1. CDR3 length: 16 amino acids. The V segment lost 0 bases and the J segment 1 base; nucleotides outside the gene matches: 3. Germline loops: CDR1 LGHNA, CDR2 YSLEER.